The sequence of this T cell receptor (beta chain) was determined in a study of blood T cell repertoires in COVID-19. Whole-study context: Sites in the United States, Italy and Spain provided acute and convalescent COVID-19 samples. T cells, B-cell-depleted T cells, or PBMCs provided the cDNA or gDNA that served as material.

The CDR3 covers 17 residues. V was pared by 2 bases and J by 5 bases, with 20 bases between. The germline CDR1 and CDR2 sequences are SGHRS and YFSETQ. Methods used by the authors: Amplification from reference gene primers served as the basis for estimated nucleated cell counts. Sequencing was performed with immunoSEQ multiplex PCR; in TCRdb, only in-frame clones are kept and a portion is missing. That table gives V, J and clone size, and the DNA gave D and trimming. There are about 490,000 clones in the sample; approximately 85% occur only once, and 3% to 4% lies in the top ten. The J gene is TRBJ2-1, the V gene TRBV5-1; D call uncertain. The TCR originated in a human donor in a cohort sampled during active COVID-19. The sample taken for sequencing was peripheral blood. DNA of the CDR3: TGCGCCAGCAGCTTAGTTAGTTTTCGACGAAGCGACAATGAGCAGTTCTTC. Protein product: CASSLVSFRRSDNEQFF.